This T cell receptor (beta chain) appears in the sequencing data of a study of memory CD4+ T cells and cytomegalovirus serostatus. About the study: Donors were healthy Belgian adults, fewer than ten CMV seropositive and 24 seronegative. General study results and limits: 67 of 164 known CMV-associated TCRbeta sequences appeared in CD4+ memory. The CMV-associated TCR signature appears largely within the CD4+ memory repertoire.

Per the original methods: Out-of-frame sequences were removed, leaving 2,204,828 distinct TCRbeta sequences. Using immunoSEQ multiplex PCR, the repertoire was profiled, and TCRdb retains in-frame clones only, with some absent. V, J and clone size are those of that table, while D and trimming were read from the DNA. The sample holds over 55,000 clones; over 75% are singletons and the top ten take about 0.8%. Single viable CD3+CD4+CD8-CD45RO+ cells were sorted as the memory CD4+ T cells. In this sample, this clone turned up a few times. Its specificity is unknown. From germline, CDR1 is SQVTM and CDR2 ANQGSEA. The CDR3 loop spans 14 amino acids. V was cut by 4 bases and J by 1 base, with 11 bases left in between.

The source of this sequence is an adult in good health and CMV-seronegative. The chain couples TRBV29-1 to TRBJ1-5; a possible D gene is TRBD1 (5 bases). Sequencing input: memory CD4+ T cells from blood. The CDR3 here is CSVGWGMSNQPQHF. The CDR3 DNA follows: TGCAGCGTTGGGTGGGGCATGAGCAATCAGCCCCAGCATTTT.